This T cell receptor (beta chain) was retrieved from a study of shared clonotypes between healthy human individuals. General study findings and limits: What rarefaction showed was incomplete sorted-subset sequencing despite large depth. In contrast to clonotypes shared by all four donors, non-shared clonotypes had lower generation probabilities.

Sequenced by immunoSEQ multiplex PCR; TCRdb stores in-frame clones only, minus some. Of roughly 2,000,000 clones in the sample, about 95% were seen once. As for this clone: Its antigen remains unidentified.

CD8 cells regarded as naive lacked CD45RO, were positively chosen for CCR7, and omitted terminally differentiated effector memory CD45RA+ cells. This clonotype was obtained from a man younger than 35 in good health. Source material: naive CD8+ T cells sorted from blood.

The DNA of the CDR3 is TGTGCCAGCAGCCCAAGGACAGGGGACGGAGAGACCCAGTACTTC. This encodes CASSPRTGDGETQYF. The V and J genes are TRBV7-9 and TRBJ2-5; 9 bases align to TRBD1. V trimming: 5 bases; J trimming: 4 bases; junction bases outside the gene matches: 8. The CDR3 is 15 amino acids. Germline V lookup: CDR1 SEHNR, CDR2 FQNEAQ (reference sequence).